This T cell receptor beta chain was identified in a study of T cell responses to AZD1222 COVID-19 vaccine. Notes on the study in general: Researchers took repertoire samples only after the peak T cell response had come. CD4 TCRs covered the whole spike, strongest at regions 160-218 and 743-854. Baseline testing showed seropositivity in only a handful of AZD1222 recipients.

Sequenced by immunoSEQ multiplex PCR; TCRdb stores in-frame clones only, minus some. The sample has 150,000 to 180,000 clones; 86% are singletons. The CDR3 contains 15 residues. V was pared by 3 bases and J by 1 base, with 13 bases between. Germline lookup yields CDR1 SGHRS and CDR2 YFSETQ. For this clone: What it recognizes is unknown.

The chain carries TRBV5-1 and TRBJ1-1; D is perhaps TRBD1 (5 bases). This sequence originates from an adult in good health. The sequenced sample was peripheral blood, obtained on day 0 of MenACWY control vaccination. CDR3 amino acids: CASSSRGSQNTEAFF. In DNA, the CDR3 is TGCGCCAGCAGCTCCCGGGGGTCCCAGAACACTGAAGCTTTCTTT.